Shown below are 13 T cell receptor beta chains from a single sample sequenced in a study of vaccination and CD4 T cells after COVID-19. The time point here: late sampling 161 to 241 days after vaccination in a few convalescent patients. One entry per CDR3 protein, called by TCRdb with MiXCR from the PCR reads. This sample carries some 29,000 distinct CDR3 sequences, around 49% of them seen once, and the ten largest clones take around 5.9%. The source material was CD4+ T cells from blood, sampled about 7 months after SARS-CoV-2 vaccination. These receptors originate from a human donor who had recovered from COVID-19.

This clonotype was counted only a few times. The chain employs TRBV6-4 and TRBJ2-3; D may match TRBD1 or TRBD2 (5 bases each). Trimming left V 0 bases short and J 7 bases short, with 11 bases between. The CDR3 runs 14 residues. The germline CDR1 and CDR2 sequences are MRHNA and SNTAGT. The CDR3 DNA follows: TGTGCCAGCAGTGACTCTAGGGACCCGTATACGCAGTATTTT. It specifies CASSDSRDPYTQYF.

The V and J genes are TRBV6-1 and TRBJ1-6; D not resolved. Trimming shortened V by 2 bases and J by 4 bases, and 18 bases separated the two germline ends. The CDR3 contains 18 residues. Germline lookup yields CDR1 MNHNS and CDR2 SASEGT. CDR3 DNA: TGTGCCAGCAGTGAACTAGTTGCTTGGGGTCCGTATAATTCACCCCTCCACTTT. It yields the protein CASSELVAWGPYNSPLHF.

This chain uses TRBV11-3 with TRBJ2-2, with D possibly matching TRBD2 (5 bases). Germline V gene lookup returns CDR1 SGHNT and CDR2 YENEEA. Trimming left V 3 bases short and J 5 bases short, with 13 bases between. The CDR3 contains 15 residues. The CDR3 here is CASSLSLADTGELFF. The CDR3 DNA reads as TGTGCCAGCAGCTTGTCCCTAGCTGATACCGGGGAGCTGTTTTTT.

A few counts support this clonotype. V is TRBV20-1 and J is TRBJ2-3; D not certain. The V gene's germline CDR1 is DFQATT and CDR2 SNEGSKA (reference sequence). The CDR3 spans 13 residues. Trimming took 0 bases from V and 6 from J, leaving 10 bases between them. CDR3 DNA: TGCAGTGCTAGAGATGAACGATCGGATACGCAGTATTTT. As protein: CSARDERSDTQYF.

The chain combines TRBV7-9 with TRBJ2-7, with TRBD1 matching 7 bases. This CDR3 is built from 14 residues. The V gene end was trimmed by 0 bases and the J gene end by 7 bases; junction bases not matched to a gene: 6. Germline V gene data show CDR1 as SEHNR and CDR2 as FQNEAQ (reference sequence). The CDR3 nucleotides are TGTGCCAGCAGCTTAGCAAACGACAGGGCTGAGCAGTACTTC. Translated, it gives CASSLANDRAEQYF.

The CDR3 protein is CASSQEAGTANSPLHF. DNA for the CDR3: TGTGCCAGCAGCCAAGAAGCCGGGACAGCTAATTCACCCCTCCACTTT. This chain joins TRBV4-2 and TRBJ1-6; 7 bases map to TRBD1. Trimming took 0 bases from V and 6 from J; bases not matched to a gene: 5. This CDR3 contains 16 residues. CDR1 and CDR2 (germline): LGHNA, YNFKEQ.

The J gene is TRBJ2-1, the V gene TRBV24-1, with D possibly matching TRBD1 (5 bases). V lost 7 bases and J lost 0, with 9 bases in between. Germline CDR1 and CDR2: KGHDR and SFDVKD. The CDR3 has 14 residues. CDR3 DNA sequence: TGTGCCACCAGCAGGGCTTCCTCCTACAATGAGCAGTTCTTC. Protein product: CATSRASSYNEQFF.

The chain is built from TRBV19 and TRBJ2-3; D possibly uses TRBD1 or TRBD2 (5 bases each). CDR3 size: 17 residues. V lost 7 bases and J 2 bases, leaving 22 bases between the germline ends. Germline-derived CDR1 and CDR2 are LNHDA and SQIVND (reference sequence). Here the CDR3 reads CASTSLGTGIFTDTQYF. CDR3 nucleotides: TGTGCCAGTACCTCTCTGGGGACCGGGATCTTCACAGATACGCAGTATTTT.

This sequence joins TRBV7-9 and TRBJ2-3, with D maybe TRBD1 (5 bases). In germline, CDR1 is SEHNR, CDR2 FQNEAQ (reference sequence). The length of the CDR3 is 17 residues. V shed 3 bases and J shed 0 bases, with 16 bases lying between them. DNA of the CDR3: TGTGCCAGCAGCTTCGACCCGAGGAAGGGGAGCACAGATACGCAGTATTTT. Amino acids: CASSFDPRKGSTDTQYF. The whole variable domain, remainder taken from reference TRBV7-9 and TRBJ2-3, is DTGVSQNPRHKITKRGQNVTFRCDPISEHNRLYWYRQTLGQGPEFLTYFQNEAQLEKSRLLSDRFSAERPKGSFSTLEIQRTEQGDSAMYLCASSFDPRKGSTDTQYFGPGTRLTVL.

This clonotype was counted only a few times. The genes are TRBV7-9 and TRBJ2-7, with D perhaps assigned TRBD1 or TRBD2 (5 bases each). CDR1 SEHNR and CDR2 FQNEAQ come from the germline V gene (reference sequence). V was shortened by 7 bases and J by 0 bases, with 10 bases between the two germline ends. This CDR3 is built from 13 residues. The CDR3 protein is CASNRGPSYEQYF. The CDR3 DNA reads as TGTGCCAGCAACCGGGGCCCCTCCTACGAGCAGTACTTC. The entire variable domain, with the rest obtained from reference TRBV7-9 and TRBJ2-7, is as follows: DTGVSQNPRHKITKRGQNVTFRCDPISEHNRLYWYRQTLGQGPEFLTYFQNEAQLEKSRLLSDRFSAERPKGSFSTLEIQRTEQGDSAMYLCASNRGPSYEQYFGPGTRLTVT.

This clonotype has only a few counts. The chain is built from TRBV7-3 and TRBJ2-3, with 11 nucleotides matching TRBD1. This CDR3 has 13 residues. The germline V gene encodes CDR1 SGHTA and CDR2 FQGTGA. V lost 5 bases and J lost 6; bases outside the gene matches: 1. CDR3 bases: TGTGCCAGCAGCAGGGACAGGGGGGATACGCAGTATTTT. Protein: CASSRDRGDTQYF.

The chain links TRBV2 to TRBJ2-6; no clear D gene. This CDR3 spans 13 amino acids. Germline V lookup: CDR1 SNHLY, CDR2 FYNNEI. Trimming pared 8 bases from V and 0 bases from J, leaving 5 bases between. CDR3 region: CASRSSGANVLTF. CDR3 DNA: TGTGCCAGCCGAAGCTCTGGGGCCAACGTCCTGACTTTC.

J is TRBJ2-1 and V is TRBV28, with a weak D call TRBD1 (6 bases). The CDR3 has 19 amino acids. The ends were cut back, 5 bases at V and 5 bases at J, with 28 bases in the middle. Germline loops: CDR1 MDHEN, CDR2 SYDVKM. The CDR3 DNA sequence: TGTGCCAGCAGTACAACAGGGTTCCGAAAGGGAATCGGTGACAATGAGCAGTTCTTC. Translating it yields CASSTTGFRKGIGDNEQFF.